Listed here are 24 T cell receptor beta chains from one sample, sequenced in a study of molecular identifiers for immune sequencing clone quantification. TCRdb used MiXCR to reprocess the PCR reads, holding one entry per CDR3 protein. The table records hundreds of thousands of distinct CDR3 sequences, just under 20% of them present only once. Sequenced material: naive CD8+ T cells from blood, with Jurkat cell RNA spiked in. Specified subset: FACS-sorted CD8+CD4-CCR7+CD45RA+ naive T cells. These receptors all come from a human donor in good health. Some libraries in this study had Jurkat cell RNA spiked in.

This clonotype has a handful of counts. It is likely a read error, because the conserved phenylalanine at the end of the CDR3 is missing. The gene calls are TRBV6-2 or TRBV6-3 and TRBJ2-5; D gene ambiguous. V was pared by 7 bases and J by 5 bases, with 14 bases between. Germline CDR1 MNHEY, CDR2 SVGEGT. CDR3 length equals 13 residues. CDR3 in DNA: TGTGCCAGCACCCCCACCTTTTGGGAGACCCAGTACCTC. Protein: CASTPTFWETQYL.

Concerning this clonotype itself: Mismatch with germline at one junction end may stem from a read error. The chain couples TRBV27 to TRBJ2-1; D remains ambiguous. CDR3 length: 14 residues. CDR1 and CDR2 from the germline V gene are MNHEY and SMNVEV (reference sequence). The CDR3 coding sequence is TGTGCCGGCAGTTTAAGTGGCCCCTACAATGAGCAGTTCTTC. It specifies CAGSLSGPYNEQFF.

The chain links TRBV12-3 or TRBV12-4 to TRBJ2-3; 9 bases map to TRBD2. V dropped 2 bases and J dropped 5; count of bases not matched to a gene: 8. The CDR3 covers 16 residues. CDR3 in DNA: TGTGCCAGCAGTTTATGGGGCGGGGGGGCCATAGATACGCAGTATTTT. Encoded protein: CASSLWGGGAIDTQYF.

This clonotype was seen many times. This chain connects TRBV5-1 to TRBJ2-7, with D unclear. Deletions cut 4 bases from V and 3 bases from J, with 11 bases between. The CDR3 is 13 amino acids. CDR1 and CDR2 from the germline V gene are SGHRS and YFSETQ. CDR3 sequence: CASSMDPNYEQYF. CDR3 DNA sequence: TGCGCCAGCAGCATGGACCCGAACTACGAGCAGTACTTC.

This clonotype was picked up many times. The chain has TRBV28 and TRBJ2-3; TRBD2 is a possible D gene (6 bases). CDR1 is MDHEN and CDR2 is SYDVKM in the germline V gene. The CDR3 consists of 14 residues. The V end lost 7 bases, the J end lost 2 bases, and 13 bases lay between the germline ends. CDR3 DNA: TGTGCCAGCATCGCGGGACCCACCACAGATACGCAGTATTTT. This sequence encodes CASIAGPTTDTQYF.

This clonotype turned up a few times. This chain joins TRBV27 and TRBJ2-7; 10 bases fit TRBD1. The V segment lost 8 bases and the J segment 5 bases; nucleotides outside the gene matches: 12. This CDR3 is 15 amino acids long. CDR1 is MNHEY and CDR2 is SMNVEV in the germline V gene (reference sequence). CDR3 in amino acids: CASAYPGQGIHEQYF. The CDR3 DNA sequence: TGTGCCAGCGCCTACCCGGGACAGGGGATACACGAGCAGTACTTC.

Ten or more counts support this clonotype. V is TRBV6-6 and J is TRBJ2-7, with 8 bases lining up with TRBD2. Trimming cost V 0 bases and J 3 bases; bases outside gene matches: 4. The V gene's germline CDR1 is MNHNY and CDR2 SVGAGI (reference sequence). The CDR3 length is 15 residues. CDR3 sequence: CASSYSTSGYYEQYF. The DNA for the CDR3 is TGTGCCAGCAGTTACTCAACTAGCGGTTACTACGAGCAGTACTTC.

This clonotype came up many times. CDR3 amino acids: CASVDRNQETQYF. In DNA, the CDR3 is TGTGCCAGCGTAGACAGGAACCAAGAGACCCAGTACTTC. The chain uses TRBV12-3 or TRBV12-4 and TRBJ2-5, with a tentative D call TRBD1 (6 bases). Trimming took 8 bases from V and 0 from J, leaving 10 bases between them. The CDR3 runs 13 residues.

This clonotype showed up many times. The V gene is TRBV7-6, the J gene TRBJ2-7; D not certain. The CDR3 runs to 12 residues. Looked up from germline, CDR1 is SGHVS and CDR2 is FNYEAQ. The V end was cut by 3 bases, the J end by 5 bases, with 8 bases between. The CDR3 bases are TGTGCCAGCAGCTTGGGCAGTAACGAGCAGTACTTC. Its translation is CASSLGSNEQYF.

The gene calls are TRBV27 and TRBJ1-5, with TRBD1 identical over 7 bases. Germline V gives CDR1 MNHEY, CDR2 SMNVEV (reference sequence). The ends lost 2 bases at V and 3 bases at J; junction bases unmatched: 7. The CDR3 spans 16 residues. The CDR3: CASSLGTGVVNQPQHF. The CDR3, as DNA: TGTGCCAGCAGTTTAGGTACAGGGGTGGTCAATCAGCCCCAGCATTTT.

This clonotype was counted between two and nine times. V and J are TRBV4-3 and TRBJ1-6; 8 bases are shared with TRBD1. The germline V gene encodes CDR1 LGHNA and CDR2 YSLEER. Trimming cost V 0 bases and J 5 bases; bases outside gene matches: 6. The CDR3 sequence is 17 residues long. In DNA form, the CDR3 reads TGCGCCAGCAGCCAAGACCGACAGGGGCTAAATAATTCACCCCTCCACTTT. As protein: CASSQDRQGLNNSPLHF.

This clonotype was recorded many times. This chain joins TRBV5-4 and TRBJ2-1; no definite D call. The CDR3 has 13 residues. From germline, CDR1 is SGHNT and CDR2 YYREEE (reference sequence). Trimming stripped 2 bases from V and 6 bases from J, with 9 bases between. The DNA of the CDR3 is TGTGCCAGCAGCTTCTTATCTGGCAATGAGCAGTTCTTC. As protein: CASSFLSGNEQFF.

As for this clonotype: Germline is not matched at one junction end, which may reflect a read error. The chain carries TRBV15 and TRBJ1-1, with 7 positions matching TRBD1. Germline-derived CDR1 and CDR2 are LNHNV and YYDKDF (reference sequence). The CDR3 is 16 amino acids. DNA of the CDR3: TGTGCCACCAGCGGGGTCCTGGGACAGCCGAACACTGAGGCTCTCTTT. Translating it yields CATSGVLGQPNTEALF.

Of note for this clonotype: A read error may account for a junction end that differs from germline. This chain joins TRBV5-3 and TRBJ2-5; D unclear. TRBV5-3 is filed as an ORF, its function uncertain. The length of the CDR3 is 14 residues. CDR3 coding DNA: TGTGCCAGCAGCTTGACCGTTGGGGAAGAGACCCAGTACTTC. This sequence encodes CASSLTVGEETQYF.

This clonotype has a count of ten or more. The J gene is TRBJ1-5, the V gene TRBV7-2; D uncertain. Germline CDR1 and CDR2: SGHTA and FQGNSA. The CDR3 extends over 14 amino acids. V lost 5 bases to trimming and J lost 7 bases, with 15 bases between them. The CDR3 spells CASSPSLGIQPQHF. CDR3 coding DNA: TGTGCCAGCAGCCCGTCGTTGGGTATCCAGCCCCAGCATTTT.

Many counts were recorded for this clonotype. The rearrangement joins TRBV7-2 to TRBJ2-1, with 12 bases matching TRBD2. Per the germline V gene, CDR1 is SGHTA and CDR2 is FQGNSA. With V trimmed by 2 bases and J by 6 bases, 8 bases remained unmatched. The length of the CDR3 is 17 residues. In nucleotides, the CDR3 is TGTGCCAGCAGCTTAAGGGCTAGCGGGGGGGCCCTCAATGAGCAGTTCTTC. Translation gives CASSLRASGGALNEQFF. The variable domain in full, with the rest retrieved from reference TRBV7-2 and TRBJ2-1, is GAGVSQSPSNKVTEKGKDVELRCDPISGHTALYWYRQSLGQGLEFLIYFQGNSAPDKSGLPSDRFSAERTGGSVSTLTIQRTQQEDSAVYLCASSLRASGGALNEQFFGPGTRLTVL.

This chain connects TRBV4-3 to TRBJ2-7; tentatively, D is TRBD2 (5 bases). CDR1 and CDR2 from the germline V gene are LGHNA and YSLEER. V was pared by 0 bases and J by 3 bases, with 12 bases between. The CDR3 consists of 15 residues. This chain's CDR3 is CASSQDVGAGYEQYF. CDR3 in DNA: TGCGCCAGCAGCCAAGATGTCGGTGCGGGCTACGAGCAGTACTTC.

V usage is TRBV3-1 and J usage is TRBJ1-3; weak D call: TRBD1 (5 bases). Trimming stripped 1 base from V and 0 bases from J, with 13 bases between. This CDR3 has 17 amino acids. From germline, CDR1 is LGHDT and CDR2 YNNKEL (reference sequence). The CDR3 DNA reads as TGTGCCAGCAGCCAAGGACGGGACTTCCCCTCTGGAAACACCATATATTTT. Translating gives CASSQGRDFPSGNTIYF.

The DNA for the CDR3 is TGTGCCAGTAGTATAGGGACTGGCGGGGGTAGCACAGATACGCAGTATTTT. Translation: CASSIGTGGGSTDTQYF. This rearrangement joins TRBV19 to TRBJ2-3; 7 positions agree with TRBD2. This CDR3 is 17 amino acids long. Trimming cost V 1 base and J 0 bases; bases outside gene matches: 7. Germline assignment: CDR1 LNHDA and CDR2 SQIVND (reference sequence). The variable domain in full, with the rest retrieved from reference TRBV19 and TRBJ2-3, is DGGITQSPKYLFRKEGQNVTLSCEQNLNHDAMYWYRQDPGQGLRLIYYSQIVNDFQKGDIAEGYSVSREKKESFPLTVTSAQKNPTAFYLCASSIGTGGGSTDTQYFGPGTRLTVL.

This clonotype was counted many times. The V and J genes are TRBV12-5 and TRBJ2-3, with TRBD1 as a possible D gene (5 bases). The V gene lost 11 bases and the J gene lost 2 bases, with 20 bases spanning the gap. Germline CDR1 reads LGHNT; CDR2 reads FRNRAP. CDR3 size: 15 residues. This chain's CDR3 is CASDLGAAYTDTQYF. The CDR3, as DNA: TGTGCTTCCGACCTAGGGGCAGCATACACAGATACGCAGTATTTT.

This clonotype was recorded at least ten times. The chain carries TRBV19 and TRBJ2-3; possible D gene TRBD1, 5 bases. V lost 1 base to trimming and J lost 6 bases, with 14 bases between them. There are 15 residues in the CDR3. Germline-derived CDR1 and CDR2 are LNHDA and SQIVND (reference sequence). The CDR3 bases are TGTGCCAGTAGTATAGTACCAGGGAACATGGATACGCAGTATTTT. Its protein product is CASSIVPGNMDTQYF.

This clonotype showed up just a few times. A read error may be the cause here, since a much bigger clone is one base away. The chain joins TRBV4-3 to TRBJ1-1, with 7 nucleotides matching TRBD1. CDR1 and CDR2 (germline): LGHNA, YSLEER. The CDR3 spans 14 residues. V was pared by 1 base and J by 8 bases, with 7 bases of the junction left unmatched. The CDR3 DNA reads TGCGCCAGCAGCCAAGTCCGGGGGACAGTCGAAGCTTTCTTT. It encodes CASSQVRGTVEAFF.

This clonotype has a count of ten or more. The V gene is TRBV14, the J gene TRBJ2-5; 12 bases fit TRBD2. The CDR3 is 16 amino acids. The J segment lost 5 bases and the V segment lost 4 bases, leaving 8 bases of the junction unmatched. CDR1 is SGHDN, CDR2 FVKESK, per germline. The CDR3 DNA sequence: TGTGCCAGCAGCCCAGAACTAGCGGGGGGACCCGAGACCCAGTACTTC. Its protein product is CASSPELAGGPETQYF.

Details on this clonotype: A clone one base away is much larger, so this may be a read error. V is TRBV14 and J is TRBJ2-3, with D unresolved. The germline CDR1 and CDR2 sequences are SGHDN and FVKESK. The CDR3 consists of 14 residues. CDR3 loop: CASSQGASTDAQYF. The CDR3 region has the DNA TGTGCCAGCAGCCAAGGAGCAAGCACAGATGCGCAGTATTTT.